This T cell receptor beta chain was captured in a study of CD8+CD57+ T cells in acquired aplastic anemia. The use of genomic DNA as template underpinned the TCR beta VDJ and CDR3 profiling. TCRdb passed the reads through MiXCR, listing each CDR3 protein once. The table includes fewer than 250,000 distinct CDR3 sequences, about half detected once. Trimming removed 2 bases from V and 7 bases from J; junction bases left unmatched: 3. The CDR3 covers 14 residues. Germline CDR1 reads SGHTA; CDR2 reads FQGNSA. Only patients with CD8+CD57+ cell expansion on flow cytometry were chosen for sequencing. Receipt of therapy had not occurred in any patient by the time of blood sampling.

This TCR was sampled from a human donor with aplastic anemia. The chain carries TRBV7-2 and TRBJ2-1, with 9 nucleotides matching TRBD1. The sequenced material came from sorted CD4+, CD8+, or CD8+CD57+ T cells (not recorded which) from PBMCs. CDR3 loop: CASSLSGTGNEQFF. The CDR3 coding sequence is TGTGCCAGCAGCTTATCCGGGACAGGGAATGAGCAGTTCTTC.